A selection of T cell receptor beta chains follows, all from one sample in a study of cytotoxic CD8 clonotypes in ibrutinib-treated CLL. Sequencing was performed with immunoSEQ multiplex PCR; in TCRdb, only in-frame clones are kept and a portion is missing. Of more than 200,000 clones detected, more than 65% appear once; the ten largest clones hold more than 4.5%. The input for sequencing was PBMCs, taken after 12 months of ibrutinib treatment. These receptors all come from a human donor with chronic lymphocytic leukemia. Both conserved end residues are part of each CDR3. The D gene is left open where the match is weak. Not every row has a clone size; where given, it reads once, few, many or a size class.

clone_size j_call d_call v_call cdr3_nt cdr3_aa
few TRBJ1-2 . TRBV6-5 TGTGCCAGCAGTTACGGCTTGCAGGGTGGGAACTATGGCTACACCTTC CASSYGLQGGNYGYTF
few TRBJ1-3 . TRBV30 TGTGCCTGGAATACCGACTCTGGAAACACCATATATTTT CAWNTDSGNTIYF
. TRBJ1-6 . TRBV7-3 TGTGCCAGCAGCTTAGGGGAGGTCGGCAATTCACCCCTCCACTTT CASSLGEVGNSPLHF
. TRBJ2-1 TRBD1 TRBV5-1 TGCGCCAGCAGCACCCGGGACAGGACCTACCGGGACGAGCAGTTCTTC CASSTRDRTYRDEQFF
. TRBJ1-6 . TRBV9 TGTGCCAGCAGCGTAGGACCGGAATCACCCCTCCACTTT CASSVGPESPLHF
many TRBJ1-4 TRBD1 TRBV30 TGTGCCTGGAGTCCACACAGGGGCGCTAATGAAAAACTGTTTTTT CAWSPHRGANEKLFF
. TRBJ2-1 TRBD1 TRBV7-2 TGTGCCAGCAGCATAGGACAGGAGTCCTACAATGAGCAGTTCTTC CASSIGQESYNEQFF
. TRBJ1-1 . TRBV29-1 TGCAGCGCACGAGGCGGGGTGGGCAGGATGAACACTGAAGCTTTCTTT CSARGGVGRMNTEAFF
once TRBJ2-7 TRBD1 TRBV4-1 TGCGCCAGCAGCCAAGCTGTGACCACTAGGACAGGCCACTTGGAGCAGTACTTC CASSQAVTTRTGHLEQYF
. TRBJ1-5 . TRBV10-2 TGCGCCAGGGTCAGCCATCAGCCCCAGCATTTT CARVSHQPQHF
. TRBJ1-2 . TRBV5-3 TGTGCCAGAAGCCCCGGGGCCCAAGATGGCTACACCTTC CARSPGAQDGYTF
few TRBJ1-3 . TRBV29-1 TGCAGCGTTGTAAGCGGACGACCGGGGGGTGGAAACACCATATATTTT CSVVSGRPGGGNTIYF
. TRBJ2-1 . TRBV2 TGTGCCAGCATTGGCCTAGCAGACAATGAGCAGTTCTTC CASIGLADNEQFF
. TRBJ2-7 TRBD2 TRBV7-9 TGTGCCACCTCACGGGACGGGACTAGAGACGAGCAGTACTTC CATSRDGTRDEQYF
. TRBJ1-2 . TRBV7-2 TGTGCCAGCAGCCAAAGACGGGGTAACTATGGCTACACCTTC CASSQRRGNYGYTF
. TRBJ2-7 . TRBV23-1 TGCGCCAGCGACCCCAGGGGTCGCCACGAGCAGTACTTC CASDPRGRHEQYF
. TRBJ1-1 . TRBV19 TGTGCCAGTAGTGCTCTATGGGGGTTGAGCACTGAAGCTTTCTTT CASSALWGLSTEAFF
. TRBJ1-3 TRBD1 TRBV19 TGTGCCAGTAGTACCCTCCGACAGGGCGGAGGAAACACCATATATTTT CASSTLRQGGGNTIYF
. TRBJ1-1 . TRBV11-3 TGTGCCAGCAGCGCACGAAAGAGGAACACTGAAGCTTTCTTT CASSARKRNTEAFF
. TRBJ2-2 TRBD2 TRBV9 TGTGCCAGCAGCCCCCGGACTAGCGGGAGTTTGGGGGAGCTGTTTTTT CASSPRTSGSLGELFF
few TRBJ2-1 TRBD2 TRBV18 TGTGCCAGCTCCTCCGGCGGGAGTGGATACAATGAGCAGTTCTTC CASSSGGSGYNEQFF
. TRBJ2-5 TRBD2 TRBV2 TGTGCCAGCAGCCGACTGGCGGGAGGGCCCGAGACCCAGTACTTC CASSRLAGGPETQYF
few TRBJ2-2 TRBD1 TRBV6-6 TGTGCCAGCAGCCCCCGGGACAGGGGATCCGGGGAGCTGTTTTTT CASSPRDRGSGELFF
. TRBJ2-7 . TRBV5-1 TGCGCCAGCAGCCCAGGACAAATTGTCTACGAGCAGTACTTC CASSPGQIVYEQYF
. TRBJ2-1 TRBD2 TRBV19 TGTGCCAGTAGTATAGATCGGCTAGCGGGAGCCTACAATGAGCAGTTCTTC CASSIDRLAGAYNEQFF
. TRBJ1-5 . TRBV11-2 TGTGCCAGCAGCTTAAGTCAAGTTAGCAATCAGCCCCAGCATTTT CASSLSQVSNQPQHF
. TRBJ1-2 TRBD1 TRBV5-6 TGTGCCAGCAGCCGTCAAGGACAGGGCTCCTATGGCTACACCTTC CASSRQGQGSYGYTF
. TRBJ1-1 . TRBV29-1 TGCAGCTTGCTCCGGATTAGCACTGAAGCTTTCTTT CSLLRISTEAFF
. TRBJ2-1 . TRBV30 TGTGCCTGGGCCAGAAGACAGTACAATGAGCAGTTCTTC CAWARRQYNEQFF
. TRBJ1-1 . TRBV30 TGTGCCTGGAGTGTATCCTACGCCACTGAAGCTTTCTTT CAWSVSYATEAFF
. TRBJ1-1 . TRBV5-4 TGTGCCAGCAGCTTCCGGGAAAAAACTGAAGCTTTCTTT CASSFREKTEAFF
few TRBJ2-1 TRBD1 TRBV5-5 TGTGCCAGCAGCCTACGACAGCTCGGCAGGGGGGAGCAGTTCTTC CASSLRQLGRGEQFF
. TRBJ2-1 . TRBV27 TGTGCCAGCAGTAGAGAAGGGACGGGATTTTACAATGAGCAGTTCTTC CASSREGTGFYNEQFF
few TRBJ2-1 . TRBV15 TGTGCCACCAGCAGAGATCCTTTTACGGGGTACAATGAGCAGTTCTTC CATSRDPFTGYNEQFF
. TRBJ2-7 TRBD1 TRBV5-5 TGTGCCAGCAGCATTCAGGGACAGGGGGTAGGCGAGCAGTACTTC CASSIQGQGVGEQYF
few TRBJ1-1 . TRBV5-1 TGCGCCAGCAGCTTGACGAACACTGAAGCTTTCTTT CASSLTNTEAFF
. TRBJ2-7 . TRBV19 TGTGCCAGTAGTATAAGTATCGGAACAGACGAGCAGTACTTC CASSISIGTDEQYF
once TRBJ1-2 TRBD1 TRBV7-3 TGTGCCAGCAGCTTATCCAGGGGGACTAACTATGGCTACACCTTC CASSLSRGTNYGYTF
. TRBJ2-3 . TRBV11-2 TGTGCCAGCAGCCTCCTTAGCACAGATACGCAGTATTTT CASSLLSTDTQYF